This TCR beta chain came from a study of CD8 T cells in ankylosing spondylitis. General study findings and limits: There was a TCR beta motif, made of 7 or 8 highly homologous variants, that appeared characteristic of ankylosing spondylitis blood. Existing reports had already noted some motif variants in reactive arthritis synovial fluid and blood. From matched ankylosing spondylitis synovial fluid, disease-linked clones were reportedly recovered at significantly enriched levels.

Molecular-barcoded quantitative 5'-RACE produced these TCR beta libraries. TCRdb redid the calling of the 5' RACE reads with MiXCR, one entry per CDR3 protein. Of about 800,000 distinct CDR3 sequences listed, 12% are singletons. Germline CDR1 SQVTM, CDR2 ANQGSEA. The CDR3 is 15 residues long. V lost 4 bases, J lost 1 base, and 7 bases stayed unmatched. There are many counts of this clonotype. The antigen is not known. The source is a male donor with ankylosing spondylitis. Sequenced input: blood, either unsorted or a sorted T cell fraction (not recorded which). The chain combines TRBV29-1 with TRBJ1-1; TRBD1 aligns across 9 bases. The DNA of the CDR3 is TGCAGCGTTGGAGGTGACAGGGGGGAGAACACTGAAGCTTTCTTT. Protein product: CSVGGDRGENTEAFF. Full variable domain (missing parts from reference TRBV29-1 and TRBJ1-1): SAVISQKPSRDICQRGTSLTIQCQVDSQVTMMFWYRQQPGQSLTLIATANQGSEATYESGFVIDKFPISRPNLTFSTLTVSNMSPEDSSIYLCSVGGDRGENTEAFFGQGTRLTVV.